This T cell receptor beta chain was recorded in a study of blood T cells in healthy people across ages. Germline V gene sequence: CDR1 SEHNR, CDR2 FQNEAQ (reference sequence). The CDR3 has 14 amino acids. The V end lost 5 bases, the J end lost 0 bases, and 8 bases lay between the germline ends. This clonotype appeared a few times. With a J-beta primer mix and a sample-barcoded 5' primer, a second PCR ran roughly 7 to 11 cycles. MiXCR was run by TCRdb on the 5' RACE reads, yielding one entry per CDR3 protein. The sample gives 750,000 to 850,000 distinct CDR3 sequences, 20% to 30% of which show up once; under 4.5% is in the top ten. This same sample was also part of a study on T cells of mothers and their children.

This chain connects TRBV7-9 to TRBJ1-5; unclear D gene. The TCR was taken from a boy aged 5-17 years in good health. Sequenced sample: blood. The CDR3 DNA reads TGTGCCAGCAGCGAGGACGGTAGCAATCAGCCCCAGCATTTT. It translates to CASSEDGSNQPQHF.